This TCR beta chain was profiled in a study of identifying expanded T cells in peripheral blood (dated by TCRdb to the late 2010s). Study-wide context: Technical replicates were generated by sequencing separate aliquots of the same genomic DNA pool, and four replicates were compared pairwise.

Concerning this clone: Which antigen it targets is not known. No base qualities exist here, and no much larger clone lies one base off it.

The immunoSEQ Assay, which relies on bias-controlled multiplex PCR amplification of genomic DNA, was used to profile TCRbeta CDR3 regions. Under the source paper's analysis protocol: The absolute abundance of each unique TCRbeta CDR3 region was quantified after sequences were collapsed and filtered. Two models were used to test differential abundance: a binomial model (Fisher-equivalent) and a beta-binomial model that adds time-dependent variance fitted from healthy donors. Clones with fewer than 5 combined templates were removed, and differential abundance was called for clones with a Benjamini-Hochberg FDR below 0.01. The form v = (b*log(k)+a)^2 was used to model beta-binomial variance as a function of total template count across the two samples. Held by TCRdb, this immuneACCESS table contains in-frame sequences only and omits some clones. Under half of the omission traces to an unresolved V gene where checked; the cause of the rest is unknown. V, J and clone size reflect that table, while D and trimming were determined from the DNA. For this sample there are tens of thousands of clones; about four fifths appear just once. The ten largest clones represent 15% to 20% of the sample.

Study-wide conclusions, independent of this receptor: About 1.1 differentially abundant clones were flagged by the binomial model between technical replicates, whereas about 15 and 19 were flagged over approximately two weeks and four weeks, respectively. It was expected by the authors that biological variance in healthy repertoires might increase further over much longer intervals, such as months to years. Across all healthy-donor time intervals, the beta-binomial model significantly lowered both the number of clones called differentially abundant and the false-positive rate. Across all healthy donors, variance in clone template counts between two-week samples was found to increase significantly with total template count.

During the collection period, no infections or other immune events were recorded for the healthy donors. Blood repertoires from healthy donors were used as a training cohort for calibrating time-dependent variance in a beta-binomial model of differential abundance of T-cell clones. There were some ten healthy donors in the training cohort, of whom 3 were female and 7 were male. An age range of about 29 to 70 years, with an average of around 44 years, was recorded for the donors. Whole blood from each healthy donor was obtained from a commercial supplier and was collected at three time points approximately 13 days apart. For immunosequencing, genomic DNA was extracted from unsorted whole blood. Reading from cysteine to phenylalanine, the CDR3 counts 14 amino acids. This entry keeps only the CDR3 DNA: 42 bases, framed from base 1. CDR1 and CDR2 are read off the germline V gene as LGHNA and YSLEER. The V end loses 3 bases and the J end loses 2 bases, and a stretch of 11 bases separates them.

The material sequenced was blood. The clonotype originates from a person aged 18 to 69 in good health. The rearranged segments are TRBV4-3 and TRBJ2-7; a tentative D match to TRBD1 spans 6 bases. The CDR3 here reads CASSQDSVPYEQYF. At the DNA level, the sequence is TGCGCCAGCAGCCAGGACAGCGTTCCCTACGAGCAGTACTTC.